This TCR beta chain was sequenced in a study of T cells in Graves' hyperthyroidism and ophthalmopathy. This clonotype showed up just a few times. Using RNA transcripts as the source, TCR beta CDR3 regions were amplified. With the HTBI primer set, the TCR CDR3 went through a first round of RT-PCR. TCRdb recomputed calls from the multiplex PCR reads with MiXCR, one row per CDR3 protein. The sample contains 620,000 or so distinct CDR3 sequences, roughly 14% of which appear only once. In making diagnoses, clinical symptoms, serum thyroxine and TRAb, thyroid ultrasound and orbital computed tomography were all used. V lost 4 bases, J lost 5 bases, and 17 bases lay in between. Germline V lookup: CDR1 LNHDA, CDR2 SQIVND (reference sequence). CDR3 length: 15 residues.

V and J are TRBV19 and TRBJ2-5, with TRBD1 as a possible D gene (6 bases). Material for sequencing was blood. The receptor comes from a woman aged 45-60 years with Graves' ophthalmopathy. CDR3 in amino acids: CASSTIHRVSETQYF. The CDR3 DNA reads TGTGCCAGTAGTACGATACACAGGGTGTCGGAGACCCAGTACTTC.